Given below is one TCR beta chain in context. The specificity of this receptor is unknown. No base quality values were provided; no much bigger clone lies one nucleotide off. The healthy controls were over 30 blood donors, and the buffy coats of these donors were supplied by the Finnish Red Cross blood service. All TCR-sequenced material derived from peripheral blood: patient blood samples and healthy donor buffy coats. Peripheral blood mononuclear cells were isolated by Ficoll-Hypaque gradient centrifugation. For the healthy controls, CD4+ cells were obtained from buffy coats by magnetic purification. The Gentra Puregene Cell and Tissue kit was used to extract genomic DNA, and a Qubit 2.0 fluorometer was used to measure the amount of genomic DNA. These data belong to a study of STAT5B mutations in CD4+ large granular lymphocyte leukemia (dated 2022 in TCRdb). For the study in its entirety: Among the healthy controls, the CDR3 'QG' motif was associated with a particular HLA allele. The study compared the TCRbeta repertoires of patients with CD4+ T-cell large granular lymphocyte leukemia against those of healthy blood donors. Flow cytometry performed on FACSCanto II or FACSVerse showed that the purified fractions had more than 95% purity among lymphocytes.

The CDR1 and CDR2 encoded by the germline V gene (reference sequence) are MNHEY and SMNVEV. V drops 0 bases and J drops 7 bases, leaving 9 bases in between. Spanning cysteine to phenylalanine, the CDR3 consists of 13 amino acids. Only CDR3 DNA remains: 39 bases, in frame from the first base. Summary of the overall study and its limitations: Each patient's main leukemic clonotypes were private, but around 27% of these clonotypes showed up at low frequency in the non-leukemic repertoires of other patients. The data were not HLA-matched, and the higher clonality in CD4+ T-LGLL than in CD8+ T-LGLL could be due to the relatively small sample size. Enrichment of TRBV06-family usage was observed among the top patient clones (8/27) relative to healthy controls (2/35). Greater clonality appeared to be present in CD4-sorted patient repertoires than in healthy CD4+ repertoires, and the difference was retained after the putative leukemic clones were removed.

The immunoSEQ assay at survey resolution was applied to genomic DNA for sequencing of TCRbeta rearrangements. Under the source paper's analysis protocol: In the TCR sequencing data, the lowest productive clonotype frequency that could be detected was 2.59 x 10-5. Only productive TCRbeta rearrangements, defined as complete and in-frame sequences, were included in the analyses. Simpson clonality, calculated in the immunoSEQ Analyzer version 3.0, was used as the measure of sample clonality. Clones were categorized by frequency as very rare, small, medium, large (1-20%) or hyperexpanded (>20%). Generation probabilities were estimated with OLGA 1.2.3, V-gene circos plots were generated with VDJtools, specificities were searched for in VDJdb, and CDR3 motifs were identified with GLIPH. The table comes from immuneACCESS by way of TCRdb, which keeps in-frame sequences with V and J called. Part of the clones is missing from these tables; in studies checked, under half for an unresolved V gene and the rest for unknown reasons. The D gene and trimming were derived from the DNA, and the V and J assignments and clone size from that table. The sample has about 21,000 clones on record, 70% of them singletons. About 32% of the sample belongs to the ten largest clones.

The chain links TRBV27 with TRBJ2-5, with the D gene not clear enough to name. This receptor was taken from a human donor in good health. The sequenced material came from CD4+ T cells from blood buffy coats. The CDR3 corresponds to CASSLSAGRTQYF. The nucleotide sequence is TGTGCCAGCAGTTTATCAGCCGGGCGGACCCAGTACTTC.